One sample yielded the 2 T cell receptor beta chains listed below, sequenced in a study of glioma-infiltrating T cells. TCR alpha and beta CDR3 regions were amplified from RNA using iRepertoire nested multiplex PCR. TCRdb processed the multiplex PCR reads anew with MiXCR; each CDR3 protein has one entry. This table holds 300,000 to 400,000 distinct CDR3 sequences, more than 35% found once. Material: glioma tissue, nonneoplastic brain tissue, or PBMCs (not recorded which). The receptor source for this set is a human donor with low-grade glioma or glioblastoma, undergoing nonglioma brain surgery, or in good health (not recorded which).

V is TRBV5-8 and J is TRBJ2-1; 9 nucleotides align to TRBD1. The CDR3 sequence is 15 residues long. Looked up from germline, CDR1 is SGHTS and CDR2 is YDEGEE. V shed 2 bases, J shed 3 bases, and the junction held 3 bases outside the gene matches. The CDR3, as DNA: TGTGCCAGCAGCTTTGGGACAGGGAGCTACAATGAGCAGTTCTTC. Protein product: CASSFGTGSYNEQFF.

This clonotype has at least ten counts. The chain combines TRBV6-2 or TRBV6-3 with TRBJ2-1; a weak D match, TRBD2 (6 bases). This CDR3 is 16 amino acids long. The ends were cut back, 2 bases at V and 5 bases at J, with 16 bases in the middle. Germline lookup yields CDR1 MNHEY and CDR2 SVGEGT. This CDR3 is CASSYTLGGYHNEQFF. In DNA form, the CDR3 reads TGTGCCAGCAGTTACACCCTCGGGGGTTACCACAATGAGCAGTTCTTC.